This T cell receptor beta chain comes out of a study of PD-L1 blockade in urothelial cancer (dated by TCRdb to the late 2010s). Regarding the study in general: Therapy was started in about 2014 for all patients, and atezolizumab 1,200 mg was administered intravenously every 3 weeks. Twenty-five of 29 patients were males with bladder-origin urothelial cancer, and about 60% of the 29 reported a prior smoking history. Patients had an ECOG performance status of 0 or 1 and had received between 0 and 3 prior chemotherapy regimens. Blood samples were analyzed 3 weeks after the start of treatment (second dose) and 6 weeks after the start of treatment. Blood samples yielded a median of roughly 140,000 T cells and tens of thousands of unique TCRs, with median clonality roughly 0.082. The study was an exploratory multi-omic analysis of somatic, immune and clinical correlates of response to PD-L1 blockade with atezolizumab in urothelial cancer. Pretreatment tumor samples, along with matched peripheral blood serially collected before and after atezolizumab treatment, were subjected to TCR sequencing. Durable clinical benefit was defined as progression-free survival longer than 6 months, and TCR features were also tested against progression-free and overall survival. In the same patients, pretreatment tumors underwent whole exome sequencing and RNA sequencing in addition to TCR sequencing. Under 10 patients achieved durable clinical benefit and fewer than 25 did not. Pretreatment blood TCR-seq was available for about 27 patients, at least one posttreatment blood collection was obtained for about 24 patients, and tumor TCR-seq was available for about 24 patients. What the study reported, not specific to this receptor: At 3 weeks after the start of treatment, tumor-associated TCR clones in peripheral blood had expanded more in patients with durable benefit (n of about 22, p = 0.022). A pretreatment peripheral blood TCR clonality below the median was linked to improved progression-free and overall survival. Because the sample size was small (n of about 27) and many exploratory analyses were performed, the results are intended to be hypothesis-generating.

The time point label, as the study defines it: pretreatment peripheral blood. A cohort of around 28 patients with locally advanced or metastatic urothelial carcinoma, treated at Memorial Sloan Kettering on a trial protocol, was included. Peripheral blood mononuclear cells were collected pretreatment and during treatment, at between 1 and 8 total time points per patient. The Qiagen DNeasy Blood extraction kit was used to purify genomic DNA from total PBMCs and from tumor samples. PBMCs were collected pretreatment and during treatment and were isolated and stored as previously described. Each PCR received spiked-in synthetic TCR analog templates so that absolute template abundance could be estimated from read counts. The immunoSEQ assay was used to amplify TCRbeta CDR3 regions from genomic DNA with bias-controlled V and J gene primers. Rearranged TCRbeta segments were sequenced at approximately 20X coverage. For the original study's pipeline: Clustering was used to correct sequencing errors, and CDR3s were annotated against IMGT to assign V, D and J genes. Only productive TCRbeta rearrangements were used in downstream analyses, excluding out-of-frame or stop-codon sequences. Clonality was calculated as one minus the Shannon entropy normalized by the log of the number of unique productive sequences. Clones differing between time points or between blood and tumor were identified by Fisher's exact test with Benjamini-Hochberg correction at adjusted p below 0.01. Imported from immuneACCESS, the table was reduced by TCRdb to in-frame sequences with V and J called. These copies leave out some clones; in studies compared against another copy, an unresolved V gene accounts for under half, and the cause of the remainder is not known. Clone size and V and J calls were adopted from that table, with D and trimming inferred from the DNA. Across this sample there are some 100,000 clones, with roughly nine tenths seen only once. The ten largest clones capture about 0.89% of the sample.

About this clone: Its antigen is unknown. Nothing much larger sits one base from this clone, and base qualities are not available.

The TCR was taken from a woman aged 80 or over with urothelial cancer. Sequenced material: PBMCs, taken around atezolizumab (anti-PD-L1) treatment.

The CDR3 reads CASSLRATSYEQYF. The DNA is as follows: TGTGCCAGCAGTTTGCGGGCGACCTCCTACGAGCAGTACTTC. This sequence uses TRBV28 and TRBJ2-7; the D gene is perhaps TRBD2, on 5 matching bases. The CDR3 numbers 14 residues from cysteine through phenylalanine. The retained sequence is limited to the CDR3, 42 bases, with the frame set at the first base. In the germline V gene, CDR1 corresponds to MDHEN and CDR2 to SYDVKM. The junction shows trimming of 3 bases on V and 0 bases on J, plus 9 bases between the germline ends.